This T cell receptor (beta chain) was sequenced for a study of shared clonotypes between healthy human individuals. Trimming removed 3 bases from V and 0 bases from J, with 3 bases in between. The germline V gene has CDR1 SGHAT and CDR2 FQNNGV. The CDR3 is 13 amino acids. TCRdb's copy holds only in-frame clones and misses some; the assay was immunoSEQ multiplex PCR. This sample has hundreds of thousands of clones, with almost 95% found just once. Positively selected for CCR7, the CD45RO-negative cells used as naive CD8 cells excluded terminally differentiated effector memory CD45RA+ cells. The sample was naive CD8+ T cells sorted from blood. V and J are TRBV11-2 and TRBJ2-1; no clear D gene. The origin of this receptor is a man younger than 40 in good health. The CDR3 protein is CASSFTSYNEQFF. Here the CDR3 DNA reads TGTGCCAGCAGCTTCACCTCCTACAATGAGCAGTTCTTC.